This TCR beta chain was sequenced during a study of blood T cells in healthy people across ages. Per individual sample, total RNA of at least 6 micrograms was extracted. The CDR3 length is 14 residues. Looked up from germline, CDR1 is LGHDT and CDR2 is YNNKEL (reference sequence). The V gene lost 6 bases and the J gene lost 2 bases, with 12 bases spanning the gap. Next came a second PCR, run for about 7 to 12 cycles, which used a sample-barcoded 5' primer along with a J-beta primer mix. From the 5' RACE reads, TCRdb called clonotypes with MiXCR, one entry per CDR3 protein. The table includes around 690,000 distinct CDR3 sequences, 58% detected once.

This rearrangement joins TRBV3-1 to TRBJ2-3; D not resolved. The sequence came from a man aged 55-75 years in good health. Sequenced: blood. The CDR3 sequence: CASRQTGSTDTQYF. DNA for the CDR3: TGTGCCAGCAGACAAACTGGGTCCACAGATACGCAGTATTTT.